This TCR beta chain was recorded in a study of T cells in localized non-small cell lung cancer. Study observations and caveats: Sequencing, confined to only one tumor region, leaves heterogeneity possible. There was higher T cell clonality in uninvolved adjacent lung than in tumor, and it was highest there. Greater blood T cell density accompanied longer overall survival.

A few counts support this clone. The target antigen is unknown. The CDR3 has 12 residues. Looked up from germline, CDR1 is SQVTM and CDR2 is ANQGSEA. V dropped 4 bases and J dropped 11; count of bases not matched to a gene: 11. Measured with immunoSEQ multiplex PCR; TCRdb has only the in-frame clones, and not every one. The sample has 1,000 to 1,200 clones, approximately 30% seen once. The chain links TRBV29-1 to TRBJ2-7; 7 positions match TRBD1. The source material was lung tumor tissue, sampled before any cancer treatment. This sequence was found in a male donor aged 60 or over with stage I squamous cell lung carcinoma. CDR3 sequence reads: CSVVTGSLRKYF. CDR3 sequence (DNA): TGCAGCGTTGTGACAGGGTCGTTAAGAAAGTACTTC.